Detailed here is one TCR beta chain. What it recognizes is unknown. The data belong to a study of T cell responses to AZD1222 COVID-19 vaccine. Study results and limitations: Seropositivity was recorded at baseline in only 5 or 6 AZD1222 recipients.

Assay used: immunoSEQ multiplex PCR; TCRdb lists only in-frame clones, some missing. This table holds roughly 150,000 clones, 88% found once. The V end lost 4 bases, the J end lost 10 bases, and 11 bases lay between the germline ends. Germline V gene sequence: CDR1 PRHDT, CDR2 FYEKMQ (reference sequence). The CDR3 loop spans 12 amino acids. The sequences come from peripheral blood, collected on day 0 of MenACWY control vaccination. This receptor was obtained from an adult in good health. The chain carries TRBV13 and TRBJ2-1; D call uncertain. The CDR3 loop is CASSSVVGEQFF. DNA for the CDR3: TGTGCCAGCAGCTCAGTCGTAGGGGAGCAGTTCTTC.